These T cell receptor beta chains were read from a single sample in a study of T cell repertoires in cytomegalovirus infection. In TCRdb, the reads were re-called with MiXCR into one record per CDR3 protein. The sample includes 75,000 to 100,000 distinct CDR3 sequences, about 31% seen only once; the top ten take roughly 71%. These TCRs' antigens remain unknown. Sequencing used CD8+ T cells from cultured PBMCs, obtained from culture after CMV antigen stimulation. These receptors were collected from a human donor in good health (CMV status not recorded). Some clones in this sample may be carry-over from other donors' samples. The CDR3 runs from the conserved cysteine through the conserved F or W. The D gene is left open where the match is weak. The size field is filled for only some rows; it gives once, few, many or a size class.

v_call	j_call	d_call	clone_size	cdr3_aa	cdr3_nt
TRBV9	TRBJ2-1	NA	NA	CASSGLGEQFF	TGTGCCAGCAGCGGATTGGGTGAGCAGTTCTTC
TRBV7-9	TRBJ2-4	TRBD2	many	CASSPGTSGVDKNIQYF	TGTGCCAGCAGCCCCGGGACTAGCGGGGTCGACAAAAACATTCAGTACTTC
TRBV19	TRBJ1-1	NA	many	CASSTYLTVNTEAFF	TGTGCCAGTAGTACCTATTTGACAGTGAACACTGAAGCTTTCTTT
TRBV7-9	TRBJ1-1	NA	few	CASSLVGLSTEAFF	TGTGCCAGCAGCTTAGTCGGCCTTTCTACTGAAGCTTTCTTT
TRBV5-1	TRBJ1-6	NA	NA	CASSLGSGSNSPLHF	TGCGCCAGCAGTCTCGGATCGGGCTCTAATTCACCCCTCCACTTT
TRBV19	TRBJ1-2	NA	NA	CASSIEHGTVENGYTF	TGTGCCAGTAGTATCGAACACGGGACGGTTGAAAATGGCTACACCTTC
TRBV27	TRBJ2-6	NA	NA	CASSISGANVLTF	TGTGCCAGCAGTATCTCTGGGGCCAACGTCCTGACTTTC
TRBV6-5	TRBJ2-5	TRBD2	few	CATRGTSAETQYF	TGTGCCACCCGAGGGACTAGCGCTGAGACCCAGTACTTC
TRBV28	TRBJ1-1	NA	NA	CASLWGTEAFF	TGTGCCAGCCTCTGGGGAACTGAAGCTTTCTTT
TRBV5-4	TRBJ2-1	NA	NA	CASSLGDILNNEQFF	TGTGCCAGCAGCTTGGGGGATATCCTGAACAATGAGCAGTTCTTC
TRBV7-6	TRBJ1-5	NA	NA	CASSLGWRQPQHF	TGTGCCAGCAGCTTAGGTTGGAGACAGCCCCAGCATTTT
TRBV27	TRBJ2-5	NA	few	CASRGVGETQYF	TGTGCCAGCCGCGGGGTAGGGGAGACCCAGTACTTC
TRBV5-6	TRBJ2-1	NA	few	CASSLLRSPGAYNEQFF	TGTGCCAGCAGCTTGTTGCGGAGCCCGGGGGCATACAATGAGCAGTTCTTC
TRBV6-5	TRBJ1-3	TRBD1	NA	CASSYDRGGNTIYF	TGTGCCAGCAGTTACGACAGGGGCGGAAACACCATATATTTT
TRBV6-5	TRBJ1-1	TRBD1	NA	CASSLATGASEAFF	TGTGCCAGCAGTCTAGCGACAGGGGCTAGTGAAGCTTTCTTT
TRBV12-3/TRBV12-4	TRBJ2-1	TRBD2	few	CASSPTSGGHYNEQFF	TGTGCCAGCAGCCCAACTAGCGGGGGGCATTACAATGAGCAGTTCTTC
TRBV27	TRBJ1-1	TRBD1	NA	CASSLSVDRGGAFSEAFF	TGTGCCAGCAGTTTATCGGTCGACAGGGGAGGTGCTTTCTCTGAAGCTTTCTTT
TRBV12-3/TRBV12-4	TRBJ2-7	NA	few	CASSFRDIDEQYF	TGTGCCAGCAGTTTCCGGGACATCGACGAGCAGTACTTC
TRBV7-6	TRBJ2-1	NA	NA	CASSLGLNEQFF	TGTGCCAGCAGCTTAGGACTCAATGAGCAGTTCTTC
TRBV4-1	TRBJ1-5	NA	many	CASSSGTKIYQPQHF	TGCGCCAGCAGCTCCGGGACAAAGATTTATCAGCCCCAGCATTTT
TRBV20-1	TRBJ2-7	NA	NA	CSARDLLGGENEQYF	TGCAGTGCTAGAGATCTCCTAGGGGGGGAAAACGAGCAGTACTTC
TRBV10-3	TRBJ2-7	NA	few	CATASGAYSYEQYF	TGTGCCACCGCATCTGGGGCATACTCCTACGAGCAGTACTTC
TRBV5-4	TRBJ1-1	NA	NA	CASSSTGTTEAFF	TGTGCCAGCAGCTCAACAGGCACAACTGAAGCTTTCTTT
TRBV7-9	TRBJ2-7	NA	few	CASSLEDTAYEQYF	TGTGCCAGCAGCCTAGAGGACACCGCCTACGAGCAGTACTTC
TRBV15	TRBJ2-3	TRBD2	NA	CATSRAATSGDSDTQYF	TGTGCCACCAGCAGAGCGGCTACGAGCGGGGATTCAGATACGCAGTATTTT
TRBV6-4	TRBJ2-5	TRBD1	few	CASSEHPGQGVETQYF	TGTGCCAGCAGTGAACACCCGGGACAGGGGGTTGAGACCCAGTACTTC
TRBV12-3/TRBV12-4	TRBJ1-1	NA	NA	CASSGAMNTEAFF	TGTGCCAGCAGCGGGGCCATGAACACTGAAGCTTTCTTT
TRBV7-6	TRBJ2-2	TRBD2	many	CASSLGAGSGELFF	TGTGCCAGCAGCCTCGGAGCGGGGTCCGGGGAGCTGTTTTTT
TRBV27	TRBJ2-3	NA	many	CASKVRGLGTDTQYF	TGTGCCAGCAAGGTACGAGGGTTGGGCACAGATACGCAGTATTTT
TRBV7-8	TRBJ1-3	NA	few	CASSLVGISGNTIYF	TGTGCCAGCAGCTTAGTTGGGATATCGGGAAACACCATATATTTT
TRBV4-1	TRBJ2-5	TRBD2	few	CASSLRLAGALGETQYF	TGCGCCAGCAGCCTCCGACTAGCGGGGGCCCTGGGAGAGACCCAGTACTTC
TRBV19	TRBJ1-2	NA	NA	CASSTRTDLLLDYGYTF	TGTGCCAGTAGTACCCGGACAGACCTCCTTCTTGACTATGGCTACACCTTC
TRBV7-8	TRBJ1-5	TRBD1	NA	CASSLGTGRQPQHF	TGTGCCAGCAGCTTAGGGACAGGGCGACAGCCCCAGCATTTT
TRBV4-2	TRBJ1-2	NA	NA	CASSETGFAYGYTF	TGTGCCAGCAGCGAGACAGGATTCGCCTATGGCTACACCTTC
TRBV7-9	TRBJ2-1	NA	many	CASSFNYNEQFF	TGTGCCAGCAGCTTCAACTACAATGAGCAGTTCTTC
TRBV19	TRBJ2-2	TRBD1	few	CASSIGGQGNTGELFF	TGTGCCAGTAGTATAGGGGGACAGGGGAACACCGGGGAGCTGTTTTTT
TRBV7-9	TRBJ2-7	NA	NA	CASSQAGTKSNEQYF	TGTGCCAGCAGTCAGGCCGGGACCAAAAGCAACGAGCAGTACTTC
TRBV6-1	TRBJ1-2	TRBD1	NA	CASRGQITGGYTF	TGTGCCAGCAGGGGACAGATCACAGGTGGCTACACCTTC
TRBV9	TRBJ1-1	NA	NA	CASSGGPDGGAFF	TGTGCCAGCAGCGGAGGGCCGGACGGCGGAGCTTTCTTT
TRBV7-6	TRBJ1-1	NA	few	CASSFDGTGSEAFF	TGTGCCAGCAGCTTTGATGGAACAGGCTCTGAAGCTTTCTTT
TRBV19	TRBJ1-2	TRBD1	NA	CASRGQGAHGYTF	TGTGCCAGCCGAGGACAGGGGGCTCACGGCTACACCTTC
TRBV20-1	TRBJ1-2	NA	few	CSARPGLEYGYTF	TGCAGTGCTAGGCCGGGACTAGAGTATGGCTACACCTTC
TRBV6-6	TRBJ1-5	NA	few	CASSWGAEGNQPQHF	TGTGCCAGCAGTTGGGGAGCGGAGGGCAATCAGCCCCAGCATTTT
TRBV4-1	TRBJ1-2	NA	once	CASSQGAPGAKNGYTF	TGCGCCAGCAGCCAAGGAGCCCCAGGGGCTAAGAATGGCTACACCTTC
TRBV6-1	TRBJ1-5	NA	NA	CASSEASGGYSNQPRHF	TGTGCCAGCAGTGAAGCCTCGGGGGGATATAGCAATCAGCCCCGGCATTTT
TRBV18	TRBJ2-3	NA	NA	CASSPPGRGTQYF	TGTGCCAGCTCACCACCAGGGAGAGGTACGCAGTATTTT
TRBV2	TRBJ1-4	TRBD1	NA	CASRGDRGTNEKLFF	TGTGCCAGCAGAGGGGACAGGGGAACTAATGAAAAACTGTTTTTT
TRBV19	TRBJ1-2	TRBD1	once	CASSWDSGYGYTF	TGTGCCAGTAGTTGGGACAGCGGGTATGGCTACACCTTC
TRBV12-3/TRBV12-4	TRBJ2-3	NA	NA	CASSFPGDTQYF	TGTGCCAGCAGTTTTCCGGGGGATACGCAGTATTTT
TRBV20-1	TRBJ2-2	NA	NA	CSARDTTANTGELFF	TGCAGTGCTAGAGATACCACGGCGAACACCGGGGAGCTGTTTTTT
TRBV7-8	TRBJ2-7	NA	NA	CASSLAGRQGGNEQYF	TGTGCCAGCAGCTTAGCAGGGAGACAGGGAGGGAACGAGCAGTACTTC
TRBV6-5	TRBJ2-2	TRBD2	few	CASSYSPSGGVAGELFF	TGTGCCAGCAGTTACTCACCTAGCGGGGGGGTGGCCGGGGAGCTGTTTTTT
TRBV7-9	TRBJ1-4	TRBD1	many	CASSPTGGGEKLFF	TGTGCCAGCAGCCCCACAGGGGGAGGCGAAAAACTGTTTTTT
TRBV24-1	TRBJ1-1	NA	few	CATSDAQGLNTEAFF	TGTGCCACCAGTGATGCACAGGGACTGAACACTGAAGCTTTCTTT
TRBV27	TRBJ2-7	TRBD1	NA	CASSLVWDRSDEQYF	TGTGCCAGCAGTTTAGTATGGGACAGAAGCGACGAGCAGTACTTC
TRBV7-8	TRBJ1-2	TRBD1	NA	CASSLAAGQEANYGYTF	TGTGCCAGCAGCTTAGCGGCGGGACAGGAAGCTAACTATGGCTACACCTTC
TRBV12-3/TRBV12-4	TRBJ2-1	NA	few	CASSQYDEQFF	TGTGCCAGCAGTCAATACGATGAGCAGTTCTTC
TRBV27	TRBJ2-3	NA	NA	CASSPYLGADTQYF	TGTGCCAGCAGTCCGTACCTGGGGGCAGATACGCAGTATTTT
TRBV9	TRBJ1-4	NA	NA	CASSAGDTLLTEKLFF	TGTGCCAGCAGCGCCGGGGACACCCTATTGACTGAAAAACTGTTTTTT
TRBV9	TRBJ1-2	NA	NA	CASSVDGSLIYGYTF	TGTGCCAGCAGCGTAGATGGCAGTTTAATCTATGGCTACACCTTC